This T cell receptor beta chain was profiled in a study of metastatic and nonmetastatic thyroid tumors. The study's findings and limits: When malignant thyroid tumors were compared with benign nodules, TCR beta diversity was reportedly significantly higher in the malignant tumors. This held in both blood and tumor samples.

This clone was detected ten times or more. The target antigen is unknown. In the original analysis: The authors used CDR3 differences across clinicopathological groups to build a distant-metastasis classifier for papillary thyroid cancer. TCRdb re-called the PCR reads with MiXCR. TCRdb's processing, not the authors', yielded these V and J calls. This table holds roughly 75,000 clones, around 13% found once. No patient received treatment before thyroid surgery. The sequence derives from a female donor with papillary thyroid cancer or a benign thyroid nodule (not recorded which). Some clones in this sample may be carry-over from other donors' samples. Sequences were obtained from tumor tissue.

The CDR3 bases are TGTGCCAGCAGCTTGGGTGATGGAAACACCATATATTTT. Its translation is CASSLGDGNTIYF. This chain links TRBV13 with TRBJ1-3, with no clear D. Deletions cut 3 bases from V and 3 bases from J, with 6 bases between. Germline V CDR1 and CDR2: PRHDT, FYEKMQ (reference sequence). This CDR3 has 13 residues.